This T cell receptor beta chain was profiled in a study of blood T cell repertoires in COVID-19. Background on the study: The United States, Italy and Spain were the sources of the acute and convalescent COVID-19 samples. PBMCs, B-cell-depleted T cells, or T cells provided the cDNA or gDNA that made up the material.

Participant ages covered about 18 to 90 years across 24 US areas. Two negative PCRs, clearance, or symptom resolution characterized the recovered Cohort 3 donors. Trimming took off 2 bases at V and 0 bases at J, with 17 bases between the two ends. From germline, CDR1 is KGHSH and CDR2 LQKENI. There are 18 residues in the CDR3. The repertoire was sequenced with immunoSEQ multiplex PCR; TCRdb's copy has only in-frame clones and lacks some. Of 250,000 to 300,000 clones in the sample, 80% to 85% are singletons; the top ten hold roughly 3.2%. The sequencing sample was made of PBMCs or T cells enriched from blood (not recorded which). This sequence originates from a man aged 50 to 60 who had recovered from COVID-19. V and J are TRBV18 and TRBJ1-3; D possibly corresponds to TRBD1 (5 bases). CDR3 region: CASSPNTGTHRSGNTIYF. The CDR3 nucleotides are TGTGCCAGCTCACCAAATACCGGGACTCATCGCTCTGGAAACACCATATATTTT. Variable domain in full (rest from reference TRBV18 and TRBJ1-3): NAGVMQNPRHLVRRRGQEARLRCSPMKGHSHVYWYRQLPEEGLKFMVYLQKENIIDESGMPKERFSAEFPKEGPSILRIQQVVRGDSAAYFCASSPNTGTHRSGNTIYFGEGSWLTVV.